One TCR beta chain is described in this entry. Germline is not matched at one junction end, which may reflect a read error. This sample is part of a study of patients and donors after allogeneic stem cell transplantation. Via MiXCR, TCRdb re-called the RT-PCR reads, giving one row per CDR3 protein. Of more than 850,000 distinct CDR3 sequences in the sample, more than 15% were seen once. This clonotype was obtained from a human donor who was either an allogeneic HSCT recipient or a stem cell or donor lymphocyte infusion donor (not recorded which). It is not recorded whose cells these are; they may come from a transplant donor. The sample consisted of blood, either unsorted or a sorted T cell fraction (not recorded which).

The CDR3 protein is CAGSLGTGHNQPQHF. CDR3 nucleotide sequence: TGTGCCGGCAGTCTTGGGACAGGACACAATCAGCCCCAGCATTTT. The chain links TRBV6-1 to TRBJ1-5; TRBD1 aligns across 8 bases. The CDR3 is 15 amino acids. From germline, CDR1 is MNHNS and CDR2 SASEGT.